The TCR beta chain under discussion was sequenced for a study of regulatory T cells in long-lasting Graves disease. Study-wide points: TRBV28, TRBJ1-2 and TRBJ2-5 emerged as the favored segments in persistent disease.

Described time point: persistent/refractory GD, antithyroid drugs over 5 years with positive TRAb. The authors made the TCR library using RNA they extracted from PBMCs. Guidelines of the American Thyroid Association were used to diagnose Graves' disease. Peripheral blood, around 9 milliliters per patient, was collected in EDTA tubes. This clonotype was seen a few times. As yet, its antigen is unknown. Arm-PCR of CDR3 regions and iRepertoire HTBI primers were used to build TCR beta libraries. A single record per CDR3 protein comes from TCRdb applying MiXCR to the multiplex PCR reads. The table lists a few hundred thousand distinct CDR3 sequences, about a quarter of them singletons. Trimming took 0 bases from V and 0 from J, leaving 12 bases between them. The CDR3 consists of 16 residues. CDR1 is DFQATT, CDR2 SNEGSKA, per germline (reference sequence).

The sequencing used peripheral blood mononuclear cells (PBMCs), collected when the disease was refractory, from a patient treated with antithyroid drugs. V and J are TRBV20-1 and TRBJ1-5; tentative D call: TRBD1 (5 bases). This clonotype was sampled from a female donor with Graves disease. CDR3 loop: CSARDLPGVSNQPQHF. The CDR3 region has the DNA TGCAGTGCTAGAGATCTGCCGGGGGTTAGCAATCAGCCCCAGCATTTT.